A selection of T cell receptor beta chains follows, all from one sample in a study of blood T cell repertoires in COVID-19. The assay was immunoSEQ multiplex PCR, and TCRdb's table has in-frame clones only and misses some. The table includes about 250,000 clones, just over 85% detected once. Sequencing input: PBMCs or T cells enriched from blood (not recorded which). Receptors originate from a man aged 35 to 55 who had recovered from COVID-19. Both conserved end residues are trimmed from each CDR3.

TRBV5-1 ASRYRQGYEQY
TRBV19 ASSPEGVPREKLF
TRBV10-3 AISEPGQGNEKLF
TRBV2 ASSDNREGEAF
TRBV7-9 AIPRTSGRSTDTQY
TRBV19 ASSLRQGLNSPLH
TRBV19 ASSIAGYEQY
TRBV24-1 ATSDFADRGNTGELF
TRBV7-2 ASSLGRDRGLGGYT
TRBV19 ASRAGTQEYGYT
TRBV4-1 ASSQAGEAPEGYT
TRBV3-1/TRBV3-2 ASSPQALVDSPLH
TRBV29-1 SVEDTRTGVYEQF
TRBV6-2/TRBV6-3 ASSPTAQGGGDTEAF
TRBV7-8 ASSLGRNSGTGGREQY
TRBV27 ASKGQGYNEQF
TRBV6-1 ASSDPYQDEQY
TRBV7-8 ASSSDRAEQF
TRBV29-1 SVGTGRSEQY
TRBV10-1 ASSEAGQGRWSNQPQH
TRBV28 ASSSPRTAKTPYEQY
TRBV6-5 ASSYSWTSVYEQY
TRBV6-2/TRBV6-3 ASSQRRGRQETQY
TRBV7-8 ASSLSRTHNQPQH
TRBV2 ASSVPGTTGVLNYEQY
TRBV7-9 ASSSDRGNTGELF
TRBV24-1 ATSDLKYSYNEQF